The source of this T cell receptor beta chain is a study of T cell responses to AZD1222 COVID-19 vaccine. Data came from immunoSEQ multiplex PCR; TCRdb stores just in-frame clones and leaves some out. This table holds tens of thousands of clones, roughly 85% found once. Findings of the study overall: No repertoire was sampled before or during the peak T cell response, only after it. Spike-specific TCR breadth and depth were elevated following two AZD1222 doses. Of spike-specific TCRs, nearly half reportedly target regions left unmutated in variants. It should be noted that donors were predominantly white British and more often female, and clonal diversity was possibly underestimated.

To note about this clone: Its antigen is as yet unknown. The junction and the germline gene differ at one end; a read error may be behind it.

The CDR3 covers 13 residues. The germline gives CDR1 SGHRS, CDR2 YFSETQ. The chain links TRBV5-1 to TRBJ2-7, with D unclear. Sample: peripheral blood, taken on day 0 of AZD1222 vaccination. The receptor was derived from an adult in good health. CDR3 bases: TGCGCCAGCAGCGCCGGATCCTCCTACGGGCAGTACTTC. Protein: CASSAGSSYGQYF.